This T cell receptor beta chain was recorded in a study of tumor-infiltrating lymphocytes in primary liver carcinoma. Study-wide findings and caveats: Just about 7-25% of leading clones were found in every one of five regions. In tumor-adjacent and tumor-blood pairs, overlap was lower than in tumor region pairs.

TCR beta cDNA was prepared out of roughly 520 ng total RNA by means of a constant-region primer. Researchers made the TCR beta libraries by running three nested multiplex PCR rounds with slightly modified ARM-PCR. Rounds one and two of PCR, each of around 11 cycles, were primed with TRBV1-TRBV30 forward primers and a C-beta reverse primer. One entry per CDR3 protein, called by TCRdb with MiXCR from the multiplex PCR reads. The table lists approximately 190,000 distinct CDR3 sequences, 70% to 90% of them singletons, with 15% to 20% in the top ten. Taking about 18-30 mg of unsorted bulk tissue, the authors co-extracted RNA and DNA. Tumor samples uniformly had over 85% viable tumor cells. Germline CDR1 MDHEN, CDR2 SYDVKM. There are 16 residues in the CDR3. Trimming shortened V by 3 bases and J by 6 bases, and 21 bases separated the two germline ends. Remarks on this clonotype: The antigen is undetermined.

The sample comprised tumor tissue from primary liver carcinoma. This TCR was recovered from a man aged 40-49 years with primary liver carcinoma and hepatitis B virus infection. The rearrangement links TRBV28 to TRBJ2-7; a weak D match, TRBD2 (6 bases). This CDR3 is CASSFPGTPMAPEQYF. The CDR3 coding sequence is TGTGCCAGCAGTTTCCCTGGGACTCCCATGGCGCCCGAGCAGTACTTC.